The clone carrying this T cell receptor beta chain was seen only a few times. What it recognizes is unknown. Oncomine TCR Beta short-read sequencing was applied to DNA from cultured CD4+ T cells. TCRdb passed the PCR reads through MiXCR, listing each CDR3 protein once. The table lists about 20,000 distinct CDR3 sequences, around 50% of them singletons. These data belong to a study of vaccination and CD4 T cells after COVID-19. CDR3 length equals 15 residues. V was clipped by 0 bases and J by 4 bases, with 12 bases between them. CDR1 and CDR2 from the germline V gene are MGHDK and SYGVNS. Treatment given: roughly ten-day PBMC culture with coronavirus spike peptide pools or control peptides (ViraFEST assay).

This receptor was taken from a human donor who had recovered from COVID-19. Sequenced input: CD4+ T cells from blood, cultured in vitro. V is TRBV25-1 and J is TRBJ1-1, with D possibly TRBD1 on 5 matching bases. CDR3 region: CASSEYPGLATEAFF. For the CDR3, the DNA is TGTGCCAGCAGTGAATACCCAGGGCTGGCCACTGAAGCTTTCTTT.